This T cell receptor beta chain comes out of a study of blood T cell repertoires in COVID-19. Study-wide context: From the United States, Italy and Spain came samples of acute and convalescent COVID-19. Sources were T cells, B-cell-depleted T cells, or PBMCs; the material itself was cDNA or gDNA.

In the authors' methods: Cell counts per sample came from amplifying reference gene primers. Sequenced by immunoSEQ multiplex PCR; TCRdb stores in-frame clones only, minus some. Clonal size and the V and J genes are those of that table, whereas D and trimming came from the DNA. Counted here are about 230,000 clones, 84% occurring once; the ten biggest clones make up around 18%. Sequencing input: peripheral blood. The receptor was derived from an elderly woman with active or convalescent COVID-19.

CDR3 nucleotides: TGTGCCAGCAGGGCAGGGGGGACTTCATTGGGCGAGCAGTACTTC. This gives the protein CASRAGGTSLGEQYF. The chain has TRBV6-5 and TRBJ2-7; D possibly corresponds to TRBD1 (7 bases). Germline lookup yields CDR1 MNHEY and CDR2 SVGAGI. This CDR3 comprises 15 residues. Trimming pared 6 bases from V and 6 bases from J, leaving 21 bases between.